Reported below is one TCR beta chain. Antigen: not known. This specimen comes from a study of blood T cells in healthy people across ages. This CDR3 contains 14 residues. From germline, CDR1 is SGHTA and CDR2 FQGNSA. Between the trimmed V and J ends, which lost 5 bases and 10 bases, there was a span of 15 bases. Study findings and constraints: Greater diversity and more naive CD4+ cells were seen in long-lived donors than in aged donors. Expanded clonotype changes were possibly confounded by unknown donor CMV status.

No fewer than 7 million PBMCs went into each sample. Alongside a J-beta primer mix, a sample-barcoded 5' primer served in a second PCR lasting roughly 6 to 11 cycles. A tag from a template-switch adaptor with 12 random nucleotides marked each cDNA molecule. TCRdb recomputed calls from the 5' RACE reads with MiXCR, one row per CDR3 protein. The data show 1.5 million to 2 million distinct CDR3 sequences, with 49% seen just once and approximately 2.1% held by the top ten. The source material was blood. This clonotype was obtained from a woman between 35 and 50 years old in good health. V is TRBV7-2 and J is TRBJ1-6; possibly TRBD1 for D (6 bases). The CDR3 DNA sequence: TGTGCCAGCAGCCTACAGGGCGGAAAATCACCCCTCCACTTT. It encodes CASSLQGGKSPLHF. Using reference TRBV7-2 and TRBJ1-6 for the parts outside the CDR3, the full variable domain is GAGVSQSPSNKVTEKGKDVELRCDPISGHTALYWYRQSLGQGLEFLIYFQGNSAPDKSGLPSDRFSAERTGGSVSTLTIQRTQQEDSAVYLCASSLQGGKSPLHFGNGTRLTVT.